These 32 T cell receptor beta chains share one sample of origin, sequenced in a study of T cell clonotyping in hematopoietic cell transplantation. Sequencing used immunoSEQ multiplex PCR; TCRdb keeps in-frame clones, though not all of them. The profile shows 16,000 or so clones, about 92% of them singletons. Time point: recipient sample about 28 days before transplant, after cytoreduction. The sample consisted of peripheral blood mononuclear cells, taken before stem cell transplant. Receptors originate from a man aged 18 to 30 with biphenotypic leukemia. Some clones in this sample may be carry-over from other donors' samples.

The rearrangement links TRBV30 to TRBJ1-5, with 8 nucleotides matching TRBD1. The V segment lost 5 bases and the J segment 7 bases; nucleotides outside the gene matches: 10. CDR3 size: 14 residues. CDR1 and CDR2 (germline): GTSNPN, SVGIG (reference sequence). CDR3 bases: TGTGCCTGGGGAATTAGACAGGGGCGACAGCCCCAGCATTTT. This codes for CAWGIRQGRQPQHF.

The chain couples TRBV27 to TRBJ1-2; D perhaps matches TRBD1 (5 bases). CDR3 length: 11 amino acids. With 4 bases removed from V and 7 bases from J, the gap between germline ends came to 7 bases. Per germline, CDR1 MNHEY and CDR2 SMNVEV (reference sequence). In DNA form, the CDR3 reads TGTGCCAGCAGTTCCGGGGGTGGCTACACCTTC. It is translated as CASSSGGGYTF.

A single count supports this clone. The chain is built from TRBV19 and TRBJ2-3; 12 positions agree with TRBD2. Germline V CDR1 and CDR2: LNHDA, SQIVND (reference sequence). The J segment lost 2 bases and the V segment lost 5 bases, leaving 5 bases of the junction unmatched. This CDR3 is 16 amino acids long. CDR3 in amino acids: CASSWSSGGVTDTQYF. The CDR3 DNA follows: TGTGCCAGTAGTTGGTCTAGCGGGGGGGTCACAGATACGCAGTATTTT.

This clone was seen a single time. The chain has TRBV5-6 and TRBJ2-5; a possible D gene is TRBD1 (6 bases). Germline V gene lookup returns CDR1 SGHDT and CDR2 YYEEEE. This CDR3 is built from 16 residues. The V and J ends lost 0 bases and 1 base respectively, with 13 bases between them. In DNA form, the CDR3 reads TGTGCCAGCAGCTTGGGGGGCCGGGACACCCAAGAGACCCAGTACTTC. Protein product: CASSLGGRDTQETQYF.

V usage is TRBV25-1 and J usage is TRBJ1-5; D ambiguous. This CDR3 has 12 amino acids. Germline V lookup: CDR1 MGHDK, CDR2 SYGVNS. V shed 2 bases and J shed 3 bases, with 2 bases lying between them. The CDR3 nucleotides are TGTGCCAGCAGTGAACCCAATCAGCCCCAGCATTTT. Protein sequence: CASSEPNQPQHF.

This chain links TRBV9 with TRBJ2-3; no firm D call. V lost 3 bases and J 0 bases, leaving 11 bases between the germline ends. Germline V CDR1 and CDR2: SGDLS, YYNGEE. The CDR3 extends over 15 amino acids. CDR3 loop: CASSATDISTDTQYF. DNA of the CDR3: TGTGCCAGCAGCGCGACGGATATTAGCACAGATACGCAGTATTTT.

V gene TRBV27 combines with J gene TRBJ1-1; D unclear. CDR3 length: 14 residues. Trimming took 1 base from V and 1 from J, leaving 7 bases between them. Germline V gene data show CDR1 as MNHEY and CDR2 as SMNVEV (reference sequence). The CDR3 protein is CASSLLGSNTEAFF. In DNA, the CDR3 is TGTGCCAGCAGTTTATTAGGATCGAACACTGAAGCTTTCTTT.

The CDR3 region has the DNA TGTGCCAGCAGTTGGATGGGACAGAGGAACACCGGGGAGCTGTTTTTT. This translates into CASSWMGQRNTGELFF. V is TRBV6-5 and J is TRBJ2-2; 7 bases map to TRBD1. V trimming: 4 bases; J trimming: 1 base; junction bases outside the gene matches: 6. There are 16 residues in the CDR3. CDR1 MNHEY and CDR2 SVGAGI come from the germline V gene.

The chain joins TRBV5-1 to TRBJ2-3; 9 nucleotides align to TRBD2. The CDR3 totals 16 residues. Germline CDR1 is SGHRS and CDR2 is YFSETQ. V trimming: 0 bases; J trimming: 0 bases; junction bases outside the gene matches: 2. Here the CDR3 DNA reads TGCGCCAGCAGCTTGGGGGGACTAGCTAGCACAGATACGCAGTATTTT. Translation: CASSLGGLASTDTQYF.

J is TRBJ2-7 and V is TRBV5-1, with 9 bases identical to TRBD1. The CDR3 extends over 14 amino acids. V gave up 4 bases and J gave up 5 bases; unmatched junction bases: 7. The germline gives CDR1 SGHRS, CDR2 YFSETQ. CDR3 coding DNA: TGCGCCAGCAGCAGGGACAGGGAGGGACACGAGCAGTACTTC. This codes for CASSRDREGHEQYF.

This clone has only one observation. V and J are TRBV6-6 and TRBJ1-2; 8 nucleotides align to TRBD1. The CDR3 is made up of 15 amino acids. Germline loops: CDR1 MNHNY, CDR2 SVGAGI (reference sequence). The ends lost 6 bases at V and 2 bases at J; junction bases unmatched: 8. The DNA for the CDR3 is TGTGCCAGCAGCCGCGACAGGGGACTGAACTATGGCTACACCTTC. This gives the protein CASSRDRGLNYGYTF.

This chain links TRBV7-2 with TRBJ1-5, with D uncertain. V was trimmed by 3 bases and J by 0 bases, leaving 9 bases between them. CDR1 is SGHTA, CDR2 FQGNSA, per germline. This CDR3 comprises 15 residues. The CDR3 region has the DNA TGTGCCAGCAGCTTTGGACCATATAGCAATCAGCCCCAGCATTTT. This translates into CASSFGPYSNQPQHF.

This chain joins TRBV5-1 and TRBJ1-1; TRBD1 aligns across 8 bases. This CDR3 spans 15 amino acids. The germline gives CDR1 SGHRS, CDR2 YFSETQ. After removal of 4 bases from V and 4 bases from J, the junction contained 9 bases not matched to a gene. CDR3 bases: TGCGCCAGCAGCCCCTATACAGGGGGACTCACTGAAGCTTTCTTT. Translating it yields CASSPYTGGLTEAFF.

The chain couples TRBV6-5 to TRBJ1-6; 8 bases map to TRBD1. V lost 5 bases, J lost 7 bases, and 7 bases stayed unmatched. CDR3 length equals 15 residues. CDR1 is MNHEY and CDR2 is SVGAGI in the germline V gene. In DNA form, the CDR3 reads TGTGCCAGCAGTCCTCGGGACAGGCCAAATTCACCCCTCCACTTT. Protein: CASSPRDRPNSPLHF.

The chain uses TRBV9 and TRBJ2-7; 11 positions agree with TRBD1. Trimming took 2 bases from V and 5 from J; bases not matched to a gene: 3. The CDR3 runs 14 residues. From germline, CDR1 is SGDLS and CDR2 YYNGEE. The CDR3 region is CASSVGTGGDEQYF. CDR3 nucleotide sequence: TGTGCCAGCAGCGTGGGGACAGGGGGTGACGAGCAGTACTTC.

The J gene is TRBJ1-5, the V gene TRBV28, with D uncertain. Germline loops: CDR1 MDHEN, CDR2 SYDVKM. V dropped 7 bases and J dropped 4 bases, with 11 bases sitting between them. The CDR3 loop spans 13 amino acids. The CDR3: CASNPLGNQPQHF. Here the CDR3 DNA reads TGTGCCAGCAATCCCCTGGGTAATCAGCCCCAGCATTTT. The entire variable domain, with the rest obtained from reference TRBV28 and TRBJ1-5, is as follows: DVKVTQSSRYLVKRTGEKVFLECVQDMDHENMFWYRQDPGLGLRLIYFSYDVKMKEKGDIPEGYSVSREKKERFSLILESASTNQTSMYLCASNPLGNQPQHFGDGTRLSIL.

This chain joins TRBV6-5 and TRBJ2-5, with D tentatively TRBD1 (5 bases). The CDR3 sequence is 11 residues long. Germline CDR1 is MNHEY and CDR2 is SVGAGI. V lost 7 bases and J lost 5, with 8 bases in between. The CDR3 here is CASIAGETQYF. In nucleotides, the CDR3 is TGTGCCAGCATTGCAGGGGAGACCCAGTACTTC.

The rearrangement links TRBV6-1 to TRBJ2-2; TRBD2 agrees at 8 bases. The CDR3 consists of 15 residues. Germline V CDR1 and CDR2: MNHNS, SASEGT. V shed 3 bases and J 3 bases; nucleotides not matched to a gene: 3. For the CDR3, the DNA is TGTGCCAGCAGTGACGGGCGGGGGGACACCGGGGAGCTGTTTTTT. It yields the protein CASSDGRGDTGELFF.

The chain links TRBV19 to TRBJ2-2, with D uncertain. Germline V gives CDR1 LNHDA, CDR2 SQIVND (reference sequence). The CDR3 totals 10 residues. Trimming took off 7 bases at V and 7 bases at J, with 4 bases between the two ends. CDR3 region: CASKDGELFF. The CDR3 DNA reads as TGTGCCAGTAAAGACGGGGAGCTGTTTTTT.

The chain has TRBV30 and TRBJ2-1; TRBD1 matches 7 bases. CDR1 and CDR2 (germline): GTSNPN, SVGIG (reference sequence). The CDR3 contains 13 residues. The V segment lost 0 bases and the J segment 9 bases; nucleotides outside the gene matches: 5. The CDR3 spells CAWSVRQGTEQFF. CDR3 in DNA: TGTGCCTGGAGTGTTCGACAGGGAACTGAGCAGTTCTTC. The complete variable domain, with remaining parts taken from reference TRBV30 and TRBJ2-1, reads SQTIHQWPATLVQPVGSPLSLECTVEGTSNPNLYWYRQAAGRGLQLLFYSVGIGQISSEVPQNLSASRPQDRQFILSSKKLLLSDSGFYLCAWSVRQGTEQFFGPGTRLTVL.

This chain links TRBV6-1 with TRBJ1-1, with D unclear. V dropped 6 bases and J dropped 8 bases, with 7 bases sitting between them. The CDR3 sequence is 10 residues long. Germline CDR1 is MNHNS and CDR2 is SASEGT. DNA of the CDR3: TGTGCCAGCAGCCCCGTCGAAGCTTTCTTT. Its protein is CASSPVEAFF.

The chain joins TRBV30 to TRBJ1-1; D unresolved. Trimming shortened V by 2 bases and J by 1 base, and 8 bases separated the two germline ends. CDR1 GTSNPN and CDR2 SVGIG come from the germline V gene (reference sequence). The CDR3 consists of 13 residues. Here the CDR3 reads CAWSRQSNTEAFF. Here the CDR3 DNA reads TGTGCCTGGAGTCGGCAGTCGAACACTGAAGCTTTCTTT.

CDR3 loop: CASSRRPGGAEYGYTF. The CDR3, as DNA: TGTGCCAGTAGTAGACGACCAGGGGGCGCAGAGTATGGCTACACCTTC. The rearrangement uses TRBV19 and TRBJ1-2, with TRBD1 matching 8 bases. Trimming cost V 4 bases and J 5 bases; bases outside gene matches: 12. The germline CDR1 and CDR2 sequences are LNHDA and SQIVND (reference sequence). The CDR3 covers 16 residues.

The J gene is TRBJ1-4, the V gene TRBV25-1; weak D call: TRBD1 (5 bases). Trimming shortened V by 2 bases and J by 3 bases, and 13 bases separated the two germline ends. There are 16 residues in the CDR3. Germline V CDR1 and CDR2: MGHDK, SYGVNS. The CDR3 is CASSEGAAPPNEKLFF. Written as DNA, the CDR3 is TGTGCCAGCAGTGAAGGGGCTGCACCTCCTAATGAAAAACTGTTTTTT.

This sequence joins TRBV14 and TRBJ2-7; TRBD2 is a possible D gene (6 bases). Germline values: CDR1 SGHDN, CDR2 FVKESK. The germline V and J ends were trimmed by 4 bases and 11 bases, with 12 bases remaining between them. This CDR3 comprises 11 residues. In DNA form, the CDR3 reads TGTGCCAGCAGCCCGGGGGTTCGGGAGTACTTC. Its protein is CASSPGVREYF.

The V gene is TRBV11-2, the J gene TRBJ2-7, with D perhaps TRBD2 (6 bases). Per the germline V gene, CDR1 is SGHAT and CDR2 is FQNNGV. The CDR3 loop spans 13 amino acids. V was trimmed by 1 base and J by 6 bases, leaving 10 bases between them. CDR3 in DNA: TGTGCCAGCAGCTTAGTCCAGGGAGGCGAGCAGTACTTC. Its protein product is CASSLVQGGEQYF.

The chain uses TRBV27 and TRBJ1-2; TRBD1 agrees at 11 bases. The CDR3 covers 14 residues. Per the germline V gene, CDR1 is MNHEY and CDR2 is SMNVEV (reference sequence). After removal of 5 bases from V and 4 bases from J, the junction contained 3 bases not matched to a gene. CDR3 in amino acids: CASSPGQGVYGYTF. DNA of the CDR3: TGTGCCAGCAGTCCGGGACAGGGGGTCTATGGCTACACCTTC.

The gene calls are TRBV6-1 and TRBJ1-1; TRBD1 might be the D (6 bases). CDR3 length equals 14 residues. Germline loops: CDR1 MNHNS, CDR2 SASEGT. The ends were cut back, 6 bases at V and 6 bases at J, with 17 bases in the middle. The CDR3 is CASSPTGFNAEAFF. The CDR3 DNA follows: TGTGCCAGCAGCCCGACAGGATTCAATGCTGAAGCTTTCTTT.

The chain has TRBV12-1 and TRBJ2-3; the tabulated D call, TRBD2, remains unverified against the DNA. TRBV12-1 represents a pseudogene. The length of the CDR3 is 14 residues. The CDR3 DNA reads TGTGCCAGCAAGCGGGGCACTAGCACAGATACGCAGTATTTT. Protein product: CASKRGTSTDTQYF.

The chain has TRBV6-5 and TRBJ2-7, with D tentatively TRBD2 (5 bases). Trimming took 6 bases from V and 3 from J, leaving 12 bases between them. The CDR3 sequence is 13 residues long. Per the germline V gene, CDR1 is MNHEY and CDR2 is SVGAGI. The CDR3 here is CASRAHGVYEQYF. In nucleotides, the CDR3 is TGTGCCAGCAGGGCCCACGGGGTCTACGAGCAGTACTTC.

This clone was seen just once. The chain is built from TRBV5-1 and TRBJ2-7; D is perhaps TRBD1 (6 bases). With 0 bases removed from V and 9 bases from J, the gap between germline ends came to 13 bases. There are 13 residues in the CDR3. Germline V gives CDR1 SGHRS, CDR2 YFSETQ. The CDR3 bases are TGCGCCAGCAGCTTGGGGACAGCTTCTCGGCAGTACTTC. Amino acids: CASSLGTASRQYF.

The chain links TRBV6-4 to TRBJ2-3; D remains unclear. V was pared by 4 bases and J by 0 bases, with 8 bases between. The CDR3 is made up of 14 amino acids. CDR1 and CDR2 (germline): MRHNA, SNTAGT. CDR3 in DNA: TGTGCCAGCAGTGTGGCAGCTAGCACAGATACGCAGTATTTT. It codes for CASSVAASTDTQYF.